These T cell receptor beta chains were read from a single sample in a study of blood T cell repertoires in COVID-19. Assay used: immunoSEQ multiplex PCR; TCRdb lists only in-frame clones, some missing. This table has fewer than 250,000 clones, 84% appearing once. Input material: peripheral blood. These receptors originate from a woman aged 45 to 65 with active or convalescent COVID-19. The CDR3 runs from the conserved cysteine through the conserved F or W. A D gene is named only where the DNA matches it firmly. Expanded clones get a size class; other rows say once, few or many, or leave the size out.

j_call	clone_size	d_call	v_call	cdr3_nt	cdr3_aa
TRBJ1-6	NA	NA	TRBV5-4	TGTGCCAGCAGCTTGCTGTCCTCTAGCTCCTATAATTCACCCCTCCACTTT	CASSLLSSSSYNSPLHF
TRBJ1-6	NA	NA	TRBV5-1	TGCGCCAGCAGCTTGAGCCGCACTAATTCACCCCTCCACTTT	CASSLSRTNSPLHF
TRBJ2-1	NA	NA	TRBV15	TGTGCCACCAGCAGAGATTGGGCTTGGTTCTTC	CATSRDWAWFF
TRBJ1-2	NA	TRBD1	TRBV15	TGTGCCACCAGCAGAGGGGGACAGGGAATTGCCTACACCTTC	CATSRGGQGIAYTF
TRBJ2-2	NA	NA	TRBV5-1	TGCGCCAGCAGCCGAGAACGAGGGGGGACTACTAGCACCGGGGAGCTGTTTTTT	CASSRERGGTTSTGELFF
TRBJ2-7	NA	NA	TRBV2	TGTGCCAGCAGTGGACAGTTCTACGAGCAGTACTTC	CASSGQFYEQYF
TRBJ1-1	NA	NA	TRBV4-1	TGCGCCAGCAGCGAAACAGGGAACACTGAAGCTTTCTTT	CASSETGNTEAFF
TRBJ1-6	few	TRBD1	TRBV6-1	TGTGCCAGCAGTGAAAGGGACAGCAATTCACCCCTCCACTTT	CASSERDSNSPLHF
TRBJ1-5	NA	NA	TRBV11-2	TGTGCCAGCAGCTTTGACGGGACATATAGCAATCAGCCCCAGCATTTT	CASSFDGTYSNQPQHF
TRBJ1-1	NA	NA	TRBV15	TGTGCCACCAGCCGAACCCTCATAGAGGAGAACACTGAAGCTTTCTTT	CATSRTLIEENTEAFF
TRBJ1-3	NA	NA	TRBV28	TGTGCCAGCAGTTTCACCGCACACTCTGGAAACACCATATATTTT	CASSFTAHSGNTIYF
TRBJ1-3	NA	NA	TRBV29-1	TGCAGCGTTGAATCGCGATACTCTGGAAACACCATATATTTT	CSVESRYSGNTIYF